Listed below are T cell receptor beta chains from one sample, sequenced in a study of T cells in Graves' hyperthyroidism and ophthalmopathy. TCRdb itself ran the multiplex PCR reads through MiXCR, one entry per CDR3 protein. The sample has about half a million distinct CDR3 sequences, 15% to 20% seen once. Sequenced: blood. These TCRs come from a man aged 35-49 years with Graves' ophthalmopathy. Both conserved end residues are part of each CDR3. A D gene is named only where the DNA matches it firmly. Size is omitted from some rows. Given values are once, few, many or a class for expanded clones.

V	D	J	size	CDR3	DNA
TRBV7-6	NA	TRBJ1-1	NA	CASSRRTETTEAFF	TGTGCCAGCAGCCGGAGAACAGAGACCACTGAAGCTTTCTTT
TRBV4-2	NA	TRBJ2-2	few	CASSQAVESRRRRELFF	TGTGCCAGCAGCCAAGCGGTGGAGTCTAGACGACGCCGGGAGCTGTTTTTT
TRBV11-2	NA	TRBJ2-1	many	CASSLWKGYNEQFF	TGTGCCAGCAGCTTATGGAAAGGGTACAATGAGCAGTTCTTC
TRBV15	TRBD2	TRBJ2-7	few	CATSSGLAGGGSYEQYF	TGTGCCACCAGCAGTGGCCTAGCGGGCGGAGGGAGTTACGAGCAGTACTTC
TRBV20-1	TRBD2	TRBJ2-1	few	CSARLAGGAFSYNEQFF	TGCAGTGCTAGACTAGCGGGAGGGGCTTTCTCCTACAATGAGCAGTTCTTC
TRBV6-1	NA	TRBJ2-2	NA	CAVGRFTGELFF	TGTGCGGTGGGCAGGTTCACCGGGGAGCTGTTTTTT
TRBV9	NA	TRBJ1-5	NA	CASSVGPSNQPQHF	TGTGCCAGCAGCGTAGGCCCCAGCAATCAGCCCCAGCATTTT
TRBV3-1	NA	TRBJ2-1	NA	CASSQGAQGRPLFF	TGTGCCAGCAGCCAGGGTGCACAGGGGAGGCCTTTGTTCTTC
TRBV27	NA	TRBJ1-2	few	CASSVEPPVQGRGYGYTF	TGTGCCAGCAGCGTGGAGCCCCCAGTCCAGGGAAGGGGGTATGGCTACACCTTC
TRBV6-2/TRBV6-3	NA	TRBJ1-1	few	CASIAPGASFEAFF	TGTGCCAGCATCGCACCAGGGGCGAGTTTTGAAGCTTTCTTT
TRBV30	NA	TRBJ2-3	many	CAWSIGEVTDTQYF	TGTGCCTGGAGTATAGGGGAAGTCACAGATACGCAGTATTTT
TRBV28	NA	TRBJ1-5	many	CASSRRLDSNQPQHF	TGTGCCAGCAGTCGACGGTTGGATAGCAATCAGCCCCAGCATTTT
TRBV7-8	NA	TRBJ1-6	many	CASSLAPGVDSPLHF	TGTGCCAGCAGCCTTGCCCCGGGGGTAGATTCACCCCTCCACTTT
TRBV29-1	NA	TRBJ2-5	NA	CSVEPGDRQETQYF	TGCAGCGTTGAACCGGGAGACAGGCAAGAGACCCAGTACTTC
TRBV13	TRBD2	TRBJ2-1	NA	CASSTTRTSGSYNEQFF	TGTGCCAGCAGCACAACCCGGACTAGCGGGTCCTACAATGAGCAGTTCTTC
TRBV9	TRBD2	TRBJ2-1	few	CASSAAGTSYNEQFF	TGTGCCAGCAGCGCAGCCGGGACTAGTTACAATGAGCAGTTCTTC
TRBV7-2	TRBD2	TRBJ2-7	many	CASKGLAGASYEQYF	TGTGCCAGCAAGGGACTAGCGGGAGCCTCCTACGAGCAGTACTTC
TRBV7-8	TRBD2	TRBJ2-1	few	CASSLVGSGGLNEQFF	TGTGCCAGCAGCTTAGTGGGGAGCGGGGGCCTCAATGAGCAGTTCTTC
TRBV28	TRBD2	TRBJ2-7	many	CASSLRGASGAYEQYF	TGTGCCAGCAGTTTAAGGGGGGCTAGCGGGGCCTACGAGCAGTACTTC
TRBV28	NA	TRBJ2-1	many	CASSLPGTLGNEQFF	TGTGCCAGCTCCCTTCCCGGGACATTGGGGAATGAGCAGTTCTTC
TRBV7-2	TRBD1	TRBJ1-2	NA	CASSNPTGGYGYTF	TGTGCCAGCAGCAACCCGACAGGGGGCTATGGCTACACCTTC
TRBV11-2	NA	TRBJ2-3	many	CASSLEPDTQYF	TGTGCCAGCAGCTTAGAGCCGGATACGCAGTATTTT
TRBV9	TRBD1	TRBJ1-6	few	CASSRGQILNSPLHF	TGTGCCAGCAGCAGGGGACAGATTTTAAATTCACCCCTCCACTTT
TRBV19	NA	TRBJ2-7	few	CASSSAASYEQYF	TGTGCCAGTAGTTCGGCAGCCTCCTACGAGCAGTACTTC
TRBV7-9	NA	TRBJ2-2	NA	CASSPKEAGELFF	TGTGCCAGCAGCCCCAAAGAGGCCGGGGAGCTGTTTTTT
TRBV28	TRBD1	TRBJ1-5	many	CASKTGQNNQPQHF	TGTGCCAGCAAAACGGGACAGAATAATCAGCCCCAGCATTTT